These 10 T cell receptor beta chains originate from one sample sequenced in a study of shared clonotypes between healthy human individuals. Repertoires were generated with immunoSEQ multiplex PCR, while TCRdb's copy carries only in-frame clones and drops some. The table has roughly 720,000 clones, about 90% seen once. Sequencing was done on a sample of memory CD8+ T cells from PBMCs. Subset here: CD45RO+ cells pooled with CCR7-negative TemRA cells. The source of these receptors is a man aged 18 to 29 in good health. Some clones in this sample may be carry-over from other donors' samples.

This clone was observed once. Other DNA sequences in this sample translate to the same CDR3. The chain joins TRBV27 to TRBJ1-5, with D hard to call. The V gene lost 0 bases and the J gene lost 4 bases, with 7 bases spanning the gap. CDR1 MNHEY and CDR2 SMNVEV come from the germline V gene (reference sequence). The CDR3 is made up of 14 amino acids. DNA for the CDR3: TGTGCCAGCAGTTTATCCGGCAGGAATCAGCCCCAGCATTTT. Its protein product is CASSLSGRNQPQHF.

CDR3 residues: CASSSELVAIAYEQYF. DNA for the CDR3: TGTGCCAGCAGCTCTGAGTTAGTAGCTATAGCCTACGAGCAGTACTTC. The gene calls are TRBV7-9 and TRBJ2-7; D is unclear. CDR1 is SEHNR and CDR2 is FQNEAQ in the germline V gene (reference sequence). V was clipped by 4 bases and J by 2 bases, with 18 bases between them. This CDR3 spans 16 amino acids.

CDR3: CASSLFLTLLGTEAFF. For the CDR3, the DNA is TGTGCCAGCAGTTTATTTTTAACCCTGCTAGGTACTGAAGCTTTCTTT. This rearrangement joins TRBV28 to TRBJ1-1; D remains unclear. The CDR3 consists of 16 residues. Trimming took 1 base from V and 5 from J, leaving 17 bases between them. Per germline, CDR1 MDHEN and CDR2 SYDVKM.

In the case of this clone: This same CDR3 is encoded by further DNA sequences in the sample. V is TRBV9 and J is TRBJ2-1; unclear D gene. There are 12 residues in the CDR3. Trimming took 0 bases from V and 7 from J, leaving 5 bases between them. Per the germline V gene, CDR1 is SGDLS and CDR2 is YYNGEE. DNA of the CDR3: TGTGCCAGCAGCGTAGGAGCAAATGAGCAGTTCTTC. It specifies CASSVGANEQFF.

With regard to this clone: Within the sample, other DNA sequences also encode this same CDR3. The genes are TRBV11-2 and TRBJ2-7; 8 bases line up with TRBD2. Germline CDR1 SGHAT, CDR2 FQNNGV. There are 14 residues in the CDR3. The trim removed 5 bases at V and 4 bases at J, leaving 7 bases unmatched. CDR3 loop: CASSVSGSPYEQYF. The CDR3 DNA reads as TGTGCCAGCAGCGTCAGCGGGAGCCCATACGAGCAGTACTTC. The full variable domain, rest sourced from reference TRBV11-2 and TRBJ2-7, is EAGVAQSPRYKIIEKRQSVAFWCNPISGHATLYWYQQILGQGPKLLIQFQNNGVVDDSQLPKDRFSAERLKGVDSTLKIQPAKLEDSAVYLCASSVSGSPYEQYFGPGTRLTVT.

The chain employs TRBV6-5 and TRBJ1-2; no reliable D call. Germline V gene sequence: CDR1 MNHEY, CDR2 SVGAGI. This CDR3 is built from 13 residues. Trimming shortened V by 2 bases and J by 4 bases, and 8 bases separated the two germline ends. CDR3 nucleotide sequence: TGTGCCAGCAGTTACGGGGAGACCTATGGCTACACCTTC. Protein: CASSYGETYGYTF.

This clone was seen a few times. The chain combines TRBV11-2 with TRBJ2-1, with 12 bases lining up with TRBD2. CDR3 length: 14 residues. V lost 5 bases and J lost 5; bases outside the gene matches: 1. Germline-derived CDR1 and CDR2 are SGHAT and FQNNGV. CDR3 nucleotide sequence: TGTGCCAGCAGCCGGACTAGCGGGAACAATGAGCAGTTCTTC. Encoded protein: CASSRTSGNNEQFF. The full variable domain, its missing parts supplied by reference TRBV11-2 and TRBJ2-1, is EAGVAQSPRYKIIEKRQSVAFWCNPISGHATLYWYQQILGQGPKLLIQFQNNGVVDDSQLPKDRFSAERLKGVDSTLKIQPAKLEDSAVYLCASSRTSGNNEQFFGPGTRLTVL.

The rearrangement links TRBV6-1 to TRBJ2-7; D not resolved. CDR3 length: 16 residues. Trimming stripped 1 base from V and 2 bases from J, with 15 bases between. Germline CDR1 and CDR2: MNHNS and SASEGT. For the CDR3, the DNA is TGTGCCAGCAGTGAAGGGGCGAACAGTTACGCCTACGAGCAGTACTTC. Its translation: CASSEGANSYAYEQYF.

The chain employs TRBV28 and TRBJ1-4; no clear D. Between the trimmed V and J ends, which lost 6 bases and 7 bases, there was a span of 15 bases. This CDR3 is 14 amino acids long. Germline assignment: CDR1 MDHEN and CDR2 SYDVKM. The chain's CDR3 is CASRGSLVSEKLFF. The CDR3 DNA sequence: TGTGCCAGCAGGGGAAGCCTCGTTAGTGAAAAACTGTTTTTT. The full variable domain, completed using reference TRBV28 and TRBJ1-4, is DVKVTQSSRYLVKRTGEKVFLECVQDMDHENMFWYRQDPGLGLRLIYFSYDVKMKEKGDIPEGYSVSREKKERFSLILESASTNQTSMYLCASRGSLVSEKLFFGSGTQLSVL.

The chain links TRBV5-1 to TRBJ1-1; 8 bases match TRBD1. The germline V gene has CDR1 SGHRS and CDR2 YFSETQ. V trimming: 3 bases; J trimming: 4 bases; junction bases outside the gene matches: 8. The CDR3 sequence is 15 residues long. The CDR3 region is CASSWGPGGITEAFF. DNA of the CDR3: TGCGCCAGCAGCTGGGGGCCAGGGGGCATCACTGAAGCTTTCTTT.